The 3 T cell receptor beta chains reported below all come from one sample, sequenced in a study of T cell responses to AZD1222 COVID-19 vaccine. This table comes from immunoSEQ multiplex PCR, and its TCRdb copy is limited to in-frame clones, with some not included. This sample has tens of thousands of clones, with roughly nine tenths found just once. Source: peripheral blood, taken 28 days after the second AZD1222 dose. These receptors all come from an adult who received the AZD1222 COVID-19 vaccine.

This chain links TRBV12-3 or TRBV12-4 with TRBJ1-5; no clear D. V lost 9 bases and J lost 5, with 11 bases in between. This CDR3 has 12 amino acids. The CDR3 coding sequence is TGTGCCAGTGGGCAGGCTTATCAGCCCCAGCATTTT. As protein: CASGQAYQPQHF.

V is TRBV4-2 and J is TRBJ2-3; 10 bases agree with TRBD2. The CDR3 length is 17 residues. Germline CDR1 reads LGHNA; CDR2 reads YNFKEQ. V trimming: 0 bases; J trimming: 7 bases; junction bases outside the gene matches: 10. The CDR3 is CASSQDVGAGGQYTQYF. The CDR3 DNA sequence: TGTGCCAGCAGCCAAGATGTAGGAGCGGGGGGGCAGTATACGCAGTATTTT.

This chain connects TRBV15 to TRBJ2-5, with 9 bases matching TRBD1. The CDR3 loop spans 15 amino acids. The germline V gene encodes CDR1 LNHNV and CDR2 YYDKDF (reference sequence). Trimming took 4 bases from V and 4 from J; bases not matched to a gene: 7. As DNA, the CDR3 is TGTGCCACCAGCAAACCGGGACAGGGACGAGAGACCCAGTACTTC. As protein: CATSKPGQGRETQYF.